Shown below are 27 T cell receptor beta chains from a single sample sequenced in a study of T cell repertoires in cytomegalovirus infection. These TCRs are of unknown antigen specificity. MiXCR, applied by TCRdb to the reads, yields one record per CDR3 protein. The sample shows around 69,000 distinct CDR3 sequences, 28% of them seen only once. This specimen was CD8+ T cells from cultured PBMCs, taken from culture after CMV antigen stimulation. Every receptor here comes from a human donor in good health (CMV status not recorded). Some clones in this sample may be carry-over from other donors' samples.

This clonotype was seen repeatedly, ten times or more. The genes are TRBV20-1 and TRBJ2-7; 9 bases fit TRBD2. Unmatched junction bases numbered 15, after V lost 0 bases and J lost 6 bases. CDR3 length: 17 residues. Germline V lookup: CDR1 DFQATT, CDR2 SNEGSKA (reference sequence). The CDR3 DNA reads TGCAGTGCTAGAGATCGGAGGACTAGCGCCTACCTCTCCGAGCAGTACTTC. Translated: CSARDRRTSAYLSEQYF.

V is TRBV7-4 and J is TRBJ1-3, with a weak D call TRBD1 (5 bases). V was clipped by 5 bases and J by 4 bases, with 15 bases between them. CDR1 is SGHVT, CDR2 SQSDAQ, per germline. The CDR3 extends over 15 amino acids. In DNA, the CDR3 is TGTGCCAGCAGCCGCCGGACACTCCAGGGAAACACCATATATTTT. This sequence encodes CASSRRTLQGNTIYF.

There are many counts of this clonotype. The CDR3 DNA reads as TGCGCCAGCAGCCAAGATGAATGGGTGAGGCAGCCCCAGCATTTT. This gives the protein CASSQDEWVRQPQHF. This chain connects TRBV4-1 to TRBJ1-5; no clear D gene. V dropped 0 bases and J dropped 7 bases, with 13 bases sitting between them. Germline loops: CDR1 MGHRA, CDR2 YSYEKL. CDR3 size: 15 residues.

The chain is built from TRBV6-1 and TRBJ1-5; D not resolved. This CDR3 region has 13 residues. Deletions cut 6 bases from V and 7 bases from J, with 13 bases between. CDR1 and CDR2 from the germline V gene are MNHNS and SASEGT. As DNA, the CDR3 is TGTGCCAGCAGCCGGGCTGCGAACCAGCCCCAGCATTTT. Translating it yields CASSRAANQPQHF.

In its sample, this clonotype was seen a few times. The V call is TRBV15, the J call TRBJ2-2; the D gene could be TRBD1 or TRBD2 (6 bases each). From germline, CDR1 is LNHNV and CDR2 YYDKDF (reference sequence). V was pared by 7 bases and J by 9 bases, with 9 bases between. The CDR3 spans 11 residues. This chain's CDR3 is CATMGGRELFF. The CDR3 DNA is TGTGCCACCATGGGGGGCCGGGAGCTGTTTTTT.

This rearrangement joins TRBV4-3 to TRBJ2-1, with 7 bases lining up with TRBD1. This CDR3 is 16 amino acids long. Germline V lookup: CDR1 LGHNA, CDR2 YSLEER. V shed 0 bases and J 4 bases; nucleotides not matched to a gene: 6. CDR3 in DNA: TGCGCCAGCAGCCAAGATCGGACAGGTGGTTACAATGAGCAGTTCTTC. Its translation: CASSQDRTGGYNEQFF.

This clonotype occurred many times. The CDR3 loop reads CASSFNGAGTRSYEQYF. In nucleotides, the CDR3 is TGTGCCAGCAGTTTTAACGGGGCAGGGACCCGCTCCTACGAGCAGTACTTC. The chain couples TRBV12-3 or TRBV12-4 to TRBJ2-7; D is possibly TRBD1 or TRBD2 (5 bases each). V dropped 3 bases and J dropped 0 bases, with 18 bases sitting between them. The CDR3 totals 17 residues.

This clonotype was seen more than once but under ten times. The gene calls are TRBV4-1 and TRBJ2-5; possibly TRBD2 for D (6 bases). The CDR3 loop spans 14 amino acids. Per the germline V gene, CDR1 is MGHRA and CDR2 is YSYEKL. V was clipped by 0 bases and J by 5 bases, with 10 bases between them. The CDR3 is CASSQDGGPETQYF. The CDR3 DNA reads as TGCGCCAGCAGCCAAGATGGAGGGCCGGAGACCCAGTACTTC.

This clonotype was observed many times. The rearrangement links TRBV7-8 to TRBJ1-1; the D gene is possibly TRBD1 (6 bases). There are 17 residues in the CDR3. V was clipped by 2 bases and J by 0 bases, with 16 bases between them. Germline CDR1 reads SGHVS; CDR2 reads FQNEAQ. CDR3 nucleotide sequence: TGTGCCAGCAGCTTAACAGGGATACGTATCATGAACACTGAAGCTTTCTTT. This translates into CASSLTGIRIMNTEAFF.

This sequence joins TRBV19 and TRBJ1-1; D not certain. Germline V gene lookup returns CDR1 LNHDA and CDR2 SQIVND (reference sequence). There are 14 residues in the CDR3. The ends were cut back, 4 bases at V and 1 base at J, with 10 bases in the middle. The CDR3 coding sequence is TGTGCCAGTAGTACCCGCGAACGGAACACTGAAGCTTTCTTT. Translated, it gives CASSTRERNTEAFF.

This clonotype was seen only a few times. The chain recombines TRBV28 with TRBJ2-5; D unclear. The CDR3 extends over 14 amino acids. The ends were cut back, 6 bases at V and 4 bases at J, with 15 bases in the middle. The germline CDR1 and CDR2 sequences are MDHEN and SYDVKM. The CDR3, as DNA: TGTGCCAGCAGCCTCCCGGGTATTGGAGAGACCCAGTACTTC. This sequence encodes CASSLPGIGETQYF.

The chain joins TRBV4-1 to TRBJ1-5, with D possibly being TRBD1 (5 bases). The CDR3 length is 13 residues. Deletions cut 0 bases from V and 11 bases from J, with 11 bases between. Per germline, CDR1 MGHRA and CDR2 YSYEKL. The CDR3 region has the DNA TGCGCCAGCAGCCAAGATCTGGGGCAGTCCCAGCATTTT. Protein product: CASSQDLGQSQHF.

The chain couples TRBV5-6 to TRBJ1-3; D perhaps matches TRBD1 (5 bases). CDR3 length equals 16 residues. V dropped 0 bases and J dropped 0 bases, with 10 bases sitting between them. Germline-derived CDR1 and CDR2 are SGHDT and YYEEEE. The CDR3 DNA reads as TGTGCCAGCAGCTTGGGGGGACGGACCTCTGGAAACACCATATATTTT. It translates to CASSLGGRTSGNTIYF.

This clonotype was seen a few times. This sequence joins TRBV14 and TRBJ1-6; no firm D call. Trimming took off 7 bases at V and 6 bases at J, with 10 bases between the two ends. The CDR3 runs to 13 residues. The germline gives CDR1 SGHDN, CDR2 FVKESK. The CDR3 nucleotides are TGTGCCAGCACCCCTCACTCTAATTCACCCCTCCACTTT. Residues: CASTPHSNSPLHF.

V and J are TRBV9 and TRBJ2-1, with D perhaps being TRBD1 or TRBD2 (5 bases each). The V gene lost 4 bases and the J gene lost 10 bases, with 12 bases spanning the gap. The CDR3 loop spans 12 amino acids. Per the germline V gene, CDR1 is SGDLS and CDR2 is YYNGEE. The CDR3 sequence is CASSPMGVEQFF. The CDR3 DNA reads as TGTGCCAGCAGCCCCATGGGGGTCGAGCAGTTCTTC.

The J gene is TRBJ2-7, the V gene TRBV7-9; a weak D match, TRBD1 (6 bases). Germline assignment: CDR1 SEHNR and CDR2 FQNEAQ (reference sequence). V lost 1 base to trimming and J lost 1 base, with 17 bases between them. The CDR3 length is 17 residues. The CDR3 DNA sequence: TGTGCCAGCAGCTTAGGCGGCGCAGGGGAGTTTTCCTACGAGCAGTACTTC. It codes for CASSLGGAGEFSYEQYF.

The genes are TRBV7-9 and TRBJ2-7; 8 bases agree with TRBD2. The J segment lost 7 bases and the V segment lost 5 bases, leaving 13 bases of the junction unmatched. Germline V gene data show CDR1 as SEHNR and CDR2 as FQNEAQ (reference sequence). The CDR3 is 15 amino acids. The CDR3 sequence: CASSPLAGGVGEQYF. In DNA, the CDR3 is TGTGCCAGCAGCCCCCTTGCGGGGGGAGTTGGAGAGCAGTACTTC.

CDR3 DNA sequence: TGTGCCAGCAGCGGGGGGGCAGGAGAGACCCAGTACTTC. Protein: CASSGGAGETQYF. The V call is TRBV6-1, the J call TRBJ2-5; 8 bases line up with TRBD2. CDR1 and CDR2 from the germline V gene are MNHNS and SASEGT. The CDR3 contains 13 residues. Trimming at V came to 6 bases and at J to 4 bases, leaving 4 bases not matched to a gene.

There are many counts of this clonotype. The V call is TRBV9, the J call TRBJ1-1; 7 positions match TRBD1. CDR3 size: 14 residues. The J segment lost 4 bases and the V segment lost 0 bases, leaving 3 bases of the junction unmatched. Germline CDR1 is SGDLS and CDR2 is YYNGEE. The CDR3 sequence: CASSVGGGGTEAFF. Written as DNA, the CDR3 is TGTGCCAGCAGCGTAGGAGGGGGCGGCACTGAAGCTTTCTTT.

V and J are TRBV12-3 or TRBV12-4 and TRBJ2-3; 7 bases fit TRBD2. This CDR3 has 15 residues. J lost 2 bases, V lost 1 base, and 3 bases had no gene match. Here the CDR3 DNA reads TGTGCCAGCAGTTTAGAGGCGGGAGACACAGATACGCAGTATTTT. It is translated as CASSLEAGDTDTQYF.

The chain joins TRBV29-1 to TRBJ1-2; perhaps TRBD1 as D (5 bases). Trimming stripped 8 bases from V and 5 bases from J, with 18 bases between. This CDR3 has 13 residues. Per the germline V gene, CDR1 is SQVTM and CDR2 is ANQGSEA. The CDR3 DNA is TGCAGCCACCAGGACACTCCTGGGTATGGCTACACCTTC. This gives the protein CSHQDTPGYGYTF.

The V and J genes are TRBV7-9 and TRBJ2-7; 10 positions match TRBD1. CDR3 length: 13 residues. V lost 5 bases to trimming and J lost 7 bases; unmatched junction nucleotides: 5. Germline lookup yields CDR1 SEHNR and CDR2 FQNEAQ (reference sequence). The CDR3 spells CASSPRDRGEQYF. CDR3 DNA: TGTGCCAGCAGCCCGCGGGACAGGGGAGAGCAGTACTTC.

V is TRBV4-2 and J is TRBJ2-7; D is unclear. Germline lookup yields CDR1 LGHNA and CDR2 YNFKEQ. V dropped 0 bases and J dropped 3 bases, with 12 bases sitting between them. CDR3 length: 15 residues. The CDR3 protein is CASSQDRSASYEQYF. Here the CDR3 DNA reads TGTGCCAGCAGCCAAGACAGGTCCGCGAGCTACGAGCAGTACTTC.

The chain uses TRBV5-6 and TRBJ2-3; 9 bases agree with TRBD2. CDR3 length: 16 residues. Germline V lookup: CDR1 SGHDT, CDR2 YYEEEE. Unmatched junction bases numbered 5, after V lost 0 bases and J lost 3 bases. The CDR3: CASSLAGSGGTDTQYF. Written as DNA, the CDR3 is TGTGCCAGCAGCTTGGCAGGGAGCGGGGGGACAGATACGCAGTATTTT.

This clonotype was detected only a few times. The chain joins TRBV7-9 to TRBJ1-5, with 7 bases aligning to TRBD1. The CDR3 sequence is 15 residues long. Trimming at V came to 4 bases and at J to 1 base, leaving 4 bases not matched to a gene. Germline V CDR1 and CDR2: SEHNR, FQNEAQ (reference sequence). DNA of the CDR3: TGTGCCAGCAGCTCTGGACAGGAAAGCAATCAGCCCCAGCATTTT. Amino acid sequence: CASSSGQESNQPQHF.

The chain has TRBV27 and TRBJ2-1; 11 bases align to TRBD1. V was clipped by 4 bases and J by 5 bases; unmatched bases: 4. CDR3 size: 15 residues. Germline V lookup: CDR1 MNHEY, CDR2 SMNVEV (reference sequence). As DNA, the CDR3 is TGTGCCAGCAGTTCGGGACAGGGGGGGCACAATGAGCAGTTCTTC. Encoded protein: CASSSGQGGHNEQFF.

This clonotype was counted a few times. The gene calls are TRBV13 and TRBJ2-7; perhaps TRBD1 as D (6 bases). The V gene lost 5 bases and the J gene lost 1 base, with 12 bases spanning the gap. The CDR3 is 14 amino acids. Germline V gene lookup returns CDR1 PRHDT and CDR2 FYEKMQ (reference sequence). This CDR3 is CASSPRRGSYEQYF. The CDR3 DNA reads TGTGCCAGCAGCCCCCGCAGGGGATCCTACGAGCAGTACTTC.